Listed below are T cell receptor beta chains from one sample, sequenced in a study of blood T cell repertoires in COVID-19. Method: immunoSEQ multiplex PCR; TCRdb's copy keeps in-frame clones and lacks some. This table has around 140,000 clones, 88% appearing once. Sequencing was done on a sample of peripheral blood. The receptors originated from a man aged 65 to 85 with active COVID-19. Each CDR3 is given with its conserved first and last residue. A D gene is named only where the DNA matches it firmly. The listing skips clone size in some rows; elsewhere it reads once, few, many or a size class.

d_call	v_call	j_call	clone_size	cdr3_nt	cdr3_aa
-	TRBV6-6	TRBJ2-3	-	TGTGCCAGCAGAGGGGCGGGGGCCCCTAGCACAGATACGCAGTATTTT	CASRGAGAPSTDTQYF
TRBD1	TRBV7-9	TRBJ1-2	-	TGTGCCAGCAGCACGGACAGGGTAGGAGGCTACACCTTC	CASSTDRVGGYTF
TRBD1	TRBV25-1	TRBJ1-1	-	TGTGCCAGCAGTGGTATTGTAGGGACAGGGGGAACTGAAGCTTTCTTT	CASSGIVGTGGTEAFF
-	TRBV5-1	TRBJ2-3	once	TGCGCCAGCAGCTTGGATCTCGCGGTAGCTACGCAGTATTTT	CASSLDLAVATQYF
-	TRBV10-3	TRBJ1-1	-	TGTGCCACTGCGTACGCCGGGGAAACTGAAGCTTTCTTT	CATAYAGETEAFF
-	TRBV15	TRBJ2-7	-	TGTGCCACCAGCATTACCGGGTCTTCCTACGAGCAGTACTTC	CATSITGSSYEQYF
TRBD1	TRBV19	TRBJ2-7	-	TGTGCCAGTACCCTGGGACAGCTTCCTACCTACGAGCAGTACTTC	CASTLGQLPTYEQYF
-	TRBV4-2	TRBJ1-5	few	TGTGCCAGCAGTCAAGGGAGGGATCAGCCCCAGCATTTT	CASSQGRDQPQHF
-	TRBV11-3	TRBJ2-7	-	TGTGCCAGCAGCTCCCAGGGAGGACATGGCGACGAGCAGTACTTC	CASSSQGGHGDEQYF
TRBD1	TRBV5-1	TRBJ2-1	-	TGCGCCAGCAGCTCCGGACAGGGACTTTACAATGAGCAGTTCTTC	CASSSGQGLYNEQFF
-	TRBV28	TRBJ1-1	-	TGTGCCAGCCATGCCGCCGGTTGGGCCGGGAACACTGAAGCTTTCTTT	CASHAAGWAGNTEAFF
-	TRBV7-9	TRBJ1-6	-	TGTGCCAGCAGCTTAGAATTGGGCACACATAATTCACCCCTCCACTTT	CASSLELGTHNSPLHF
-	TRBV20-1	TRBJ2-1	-	TGCAGTGGGGCCTCCGGAGGGGTATTCTTC	CSGASGGVFF
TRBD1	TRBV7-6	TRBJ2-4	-	TGTGCCAGCAGCCCGAATTACAGGGGGCAGGTCAAAAACATTCAGTACTTC	CASSPNYRGQVKNIQYF